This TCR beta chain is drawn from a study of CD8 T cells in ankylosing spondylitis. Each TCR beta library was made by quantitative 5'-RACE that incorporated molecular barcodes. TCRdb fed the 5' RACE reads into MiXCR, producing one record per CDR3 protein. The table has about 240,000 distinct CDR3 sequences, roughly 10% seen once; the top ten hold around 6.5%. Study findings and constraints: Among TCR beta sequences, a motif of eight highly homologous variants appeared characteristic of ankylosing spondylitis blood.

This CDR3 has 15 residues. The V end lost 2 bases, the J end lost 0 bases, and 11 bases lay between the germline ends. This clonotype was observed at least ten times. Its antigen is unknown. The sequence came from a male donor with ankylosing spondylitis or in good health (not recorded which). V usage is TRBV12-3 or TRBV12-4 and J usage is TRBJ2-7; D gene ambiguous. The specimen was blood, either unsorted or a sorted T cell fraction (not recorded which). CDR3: CASSLRSATSYEQYF. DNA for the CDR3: TGTGCCAGCAGTTTAAGGTCAGCTACCTCCTACGAGCAGTACTTC.